The subject of this entry is one TCR beta chain. Authors' processing steps: Researchers report that nucleated cell counts were estimated from reference gene primer amplification. Generated by immunoSEQ multiplex PCR, the TCRdb table keeps only in-frame clones and is missing some. V and J calls and clone size are those listed in that table; D and trimming were worked out from the DNA. The sample has some 140,000 clones, around 76% seen once. V was pared by 0 bases and J by 4 bases, with 8 bases of the junction left unmatched. There are 16 residues in the CDR3. Germline V lookup: CDR1 LNHNV, CDR2 YYDKDF (reference sequence). These data belong to a study of blood T cell repertoires in COVID-19. Study summary: Donors in the United States, Italy and Spain gave samples during acute or convalescent COVID-19. From T cells, B-cell-depleted T cells, or PBMCs came the material, which was cDNA or gDNA.

The receptor's source is a man older than 75 with acute or convalescent COVID-19. Sequenced: peripheral blood. The V gene is TRBV15, the J gene TRBJ1-1; the match to TRBD1 covers 7 bases. CDR3 protein: CATSRDLQGLGTEAFF. CDR3 in DNA: TGTGCCACCAGCAGAGATTTACAGGGGTTAGGCACTGAAGCTTTCTTT.